The T cell receptor (beta chain) described here comes from a study of T-cell memory formation after mild COVID-19. Whole-study findings and limits: Memory cells collected pre-infection included some clones that later responded, suggesting cross-reactive memory joined. The study found balanced CD4/CD8 in clones contracting day 15 to 85 and a CD4+ lean in later expanders.

One entry per CDR3 protein, called by TCRdb with MiXCR from the 5' RACE reads. The sample lists around 300,000 distinct CDR3 sequences, 18% occurring once. Per the germline V gene, CDR1 is MNHNS and CDR2 is SASEGT. CDR3 length: 14 amino acids. The V gene lost 3 bases and the J gene lost 3 bases, with 11 bases spanning the gap. This clonotype was observed at least ten times. Its matching antigen is unknown. The sequencing input was PBMCs or a T cell subset sorted from them (not recorded which). This clonotype was sampled from a young man who had mild COVID-19 (a few samples of this study predate the infection). Cell type and time point are not known. The V gene is TRBV6-1, the J gene TRBJ1-2; D may be TRBD1 (6 bases). CDR3 in DNA: TGTGCCAGCAGTGACAGGGGAAACGACTATGGCTACACCTTC. Its protein product is CASSDRGNDYGYTF.